These T cell receptor beta chains were read from a single sample in a study of follicular helper T cells after annual influenza vaccination. The table came from immunoSEQ multiplex PCR; TCRdb's copy has only in-frame clones and leaves some out. The table shows roughly 7,000 clones, with about 85% occurring only once. Sample: CXCR5- memory CD4+ T cells sorted from blood, taken 7 days after influenza vaccination. The receptors were gathered from an adult who received the influenza vaccine. Each CDR3 is given with its conserved first and last residue. The D gene is left open where the match is weak. Some rows have no size entry. The others give once, few or many, or a class for an expanded clone.

V	length	D	J	size	DNA	CDR3
TRBV7-2	16	.	TRBJ1-1	.	TGTGCCAGCAGCACAAGGGGGGTACGGGTGAACACTGAAGCTTTCTTT	CASSTRGVRVNTEAFF
TRBV28	15	TRBD2	TRBJ2-1	.	TGTGCCAGCAGTATAGCGGGAGTGGGGGGCAATGAGCAGTTCTTC	CASSIAGVGGNEQFF
TRBV5-6	16	TRBD2	TRBJ2-7	once	TGTGCCAGCAGCCCCTTAGCGGGGGGGAGCTCCTACGAGCAGTACTTC	CASSPLAGGSSYEQYF
TRBV5-1	13	.	TRBJ2-7	once	TGCGCCAGCAGCTATGGACTCCCCTACGAGCAGTACTTC	CASSYGLPYEQYF
TRBV7-6	15	.	TRBJ2-7	.	TGTGCCAGCAGCTTAGGGGAGTCGGGCGCCTACGAGCAGTACTTC	CASSLGESGAYEQYF
TRBV5-1	14	.	TRBJ2-5	.	TGCGCCAGCAGCTTGGGTCTCAACCAAGAGACCCAGTACTTC	CASSLGLNQETQYF
TRBV5-6	16	TRBD2	TRBJ2-1	.	TGTGCCAGCAGCTTTGGTTTCGGCGGGAGGGCCAATGAGCAGTTCTTC	CASSFGFGGRANEQFF
TRBV6-1	15	.	TRBJ1-5	.	TGTGCCAGCAGACAAGGGTGGGGAGACAATCAGCCCCAGCATTTT	CASRQGWGDNQPQHF
TRBV7-9	14	.	TRBJ2-5	.	TGTGCCAGCAGTCCAGGACAAACGCAAGAGACCCAGTACTTC	CASSPGQTQETQYF
TRBV2	14	.	TRBJ1-2	.	TGTGCCAGCAGTCTGGGGCAGTTCAACTATGGCTACACCTTC	CASSLGQFNYGYTF
TRBV27	13	.	TRBJ1-3	.	TGTGCCAGCACAAGTCACTCTGGAAACACCATATATTTT	CASTSHSGNTIYF
TRBV2	13	TRBD2	TRBJ2-3	few	TGTGCCAGCACCTGGACTAGCGGGGATACGCAGTATTTT	CASTWTSGDTQYF
TRBV2	11	.	TRBJ2-5	.	TGTGCCAGCAAGGGCGAGGAGACCCAGTACTTC	CASKGEETQYF
TRBV5-1	15	.	TRBJ2-4	.	TGCGCCAGCAGCTTAGGTCCGGGAGTGGGAAACATTCAGTACTTC	CASSLGPGVGNIQYF
TRBV5-1	16	TRBD2	TRBJ2-3	.	TGCGCCAGCAGCTTGGAATGGGCGGGAGGCACAGATACGCAGTATTTT	CASSLEWAGGTDTQYF
TRBV18	18	TRBD2	TRBJ2-4	.	TGTGCCAGCTCCCTCTACCCAAGCGGGAATTTAGCCAAAAACATTCAGTACTTC	CASSLYPSGNLAKNIQYF
TRBV29-1	14	.	TRBJ1-2	.	TGCAGCGCCGAGTTGGACGGAAGGATCTATGGCTACACCTTC	CSAELDGRIYGYTF
TRBV6-1	12	.	TRBJ2-5	.	TGTGCCAGCAGTGAAGTAGGAGAGACCCAGTACTTC	CASSEVGETQYF
TRBV2	13	.	TRBJ1-2	.	TGTGCCAGCAGTGCTGGACCGTCGTATGGCTACACCTTC	CASSAGPSYGYTF
TRBV6-1	15	TRBD2	TRBJ2-7	.	TGTGCCAGCAGTGATCCGACTAGCGGCTCCTACGAGCAGTACTTC	CASSDPTSGSYEQYF
TRBV30	15	.	TRBJ1-5	.	TGTGCCTGGAGTGTACGATGGGAGCCTAATCAGCCCCAGCATTTT	CAWSVRWEPNQPQHF
TRBV5-1	14	TRBD1	TRBJ1-1	.	TGCGCCAGCAGCTCCAGGGGGAGTGACACTGAAGCTTTCTTT	CASSSRGSDTEAFF
TRBV10-3	13	.	TRBJ1-2	few	TGTGCCATCAGTGAGGGATGGAACTATGGCTACACCTTC	CAISEGWNYGYTF